The 32 T cell receptor beta chains reported below all come from one sample, sequenced in a study of blood T cell repertoires in COVID-19. Repertoires were generated with immunoSEQ multiplex PCR, while TCRdb's copy carries only in-frame clones and drops some. The repertoire holds fewer than 40,000 clones, with 80% as singletons. Material: peripheral blood. The receptor source for this set is an elderly man with active or convalescent COVID-19.

CDR3 sequence (DNA): TGTGCCAGCAGCTTAGGCGGGACTGGGTTTTCCTACGAGCAGTACTTC. It translates to CASSLGGTGFSYEQYF. The V call is TRBV11-3, the J call TRBJ2-7; tentatively, D is TRBD2 (6 bases). Trimming took off 1 base at V and 1 base at J, with 14 bases between the two ends. CDR1 is SGHNT, CDR2 YENEEA, per germline. The CDR3 sequence is 16 residues long. Based on the CDR3 plus reference TRBV11-3 and TRBJ2-7, the full variable domain is EAGVVQSPRYKIIEKKQPVAFWCNPISGHNTLYWYLQNLGQGPELLIRYENEEAVDDSQLPKDRFSAERLKGVDSTLKIQPAELGDSAVYLCASSLGGTGFSYEQYFGPGTRLTVT.

This chain links TRBV6-2 or TRBV6-3 with TRBJ2-1, with TRBD1 matching over 11 bases. Germline V gives CDR1 MNHEY, CDR2 SVGEGT. J gave up 0 bases and V 2 bases, and 9 bases lay outside the gene matches. The CDR3 contains 19 residues. CDR3 coding DNA: TGTGCCAGCAGTTACCCGGACAGGGGGCACCTGAGCTCCTACAATGAGCAGTTCTTC. Amino acids: CASSYPDRGHLSSYNEQFF.

V is TRBV12-1 and J is TRBJ2-5; the table calls TRBD2, which could not be checked here. TRBV12-1 is a listed pseudogene. CDR3 length equals 15 residues. The CDR3 DNA sequence: TGTGCCAGCAGTCACGAGACGGGGGGTCAAGAGACCCAGTACTTC. This gives the protein CASSHETGGQETQYF.

This rearrangement joins TRBV2 to TRBJ2-5, with a weak D call TRBD1 (6 bases). V lost 5 bases to trimming and J lost 5 bases, with 9 bases between them. CDR3 length: 12 amino acids. The V gene's germline CDR1 is SNHLY and CDR2 FYNNEI. CDR3 residues: CASSPRGETQYF. CDR3 nucleotide sequence: TGTGCCAGCAGTCCCAGGGGTGAGACCCAGTACTTC.

This chain joins TRBV29-1 and TRBJ2-1, with D hard to call. This CDR3 is 12 amino acids long. The V and J ends lost 4 bases and 3 bases respectively, with 7 bases between them. Germline assignment: CDR1 SQVTM and CDR2 ANQGSEA. The CDR3, as DNA: TGCAGCGTTGTGTACGGCTACAATGAGCAGTTCTTC. Amino acids: CSVVYGYNEQFF.

V is TRBV7-8 and J is TRBJ2-7; D is possibly TRBD2 (5 bases). V dropped 0 bases and J dropped 4 bases, with 19 bases sitting between them. This CDR3 is built from 17 residues. CDR1 and CDR2 from the germline V gene are SGHVS and FQNEAQ. CDR3 coding DNA: TGTGCCAGCAGCTTAGCAGCTGGAGGTACGGGCCGGTACGAGCAGTACTTC. Residues: CASSLAAGGTGRYEQYF.

The rearrangement uses TRBV6-6 and TRBJ2-3; 11 bases match TRBD2. This CDR3 region has 17 residues. Germline lookup yields CDR1 MNHNY and CDR2 SVGAGI (reference sequence). V shed 5 bases, J shed 4 bases, and the junction held 11 bases outside the gene matches. In nucleotides, the CDR3 is TGTGCCAGCAGTCGGGGACAACTAGCGGGGGTAGCAGATACGCAGTATTTT. Its protein is CASSRGQLAGVADTQYF.

This chain links TRBV6-6 with TRBJ2-7; 7 positions match TRBD1. This CDR3 region has 14 residues. From germline, CDR1 is MNHNY and CDR2 SVGAGI (reference sequence). V was clipped by 6 bases and J by 2 bases; unmatched bases: 7. CDR3 nucleotide sequence: TGTGCCAGCAGAACCGGGACAGCTACCTACGAGCAGTACTTC. Translation gives CASRTGTATYEQYF.

Remarks on this clone: Other DNA sequences in this specimen translate into the identical CDR3. V usage is TRBV19 and J usage is TRBJ1-5; 10 nucleotides agree with TRBD1. The J segment lost 1 base and the V segment lost 1 base, leaving 4 bases of the junction unmatched. The CDR3 runs 17 residues. Germline V CDR1 and CDR2: LNHDA, SQIVND (reference sequence). CDR3 region: CASSIVGTGESNQPQHF. CDR3 DNA sequence: TGTGCCAGTAGTATAGTAGGGACAGGGGAGAGCAATCAGCCCCAGCATTTT.

V and J are TRBV7-2 and TRBJ2-1; 8 positions match TRBD1. The germline CDR1 and CDR2 sequences are SGHTA and FQGNSA. J was trimmed by 5 bases and V by 5 bases; bases with no gene match: 5. CDR3 size: 14 residues. The CDR3 sequence is CASSPGTGHNEQFF. For the CDR3, the DNA is TGTGCCAGCAGCCCGGGGACAGGCCACAATGAGCAGTTCTTC.

The V and J genes are TRBV6-1 and TRBJ1-1; tentative D call: TRBD1 (6 bases). Trimming took 2 bases from V and 1 from J, leaving 8 bases between them. CDR1 is MNHNS, CDR2 SASEGT, per germline. This CDR3 is 14 amino acids long. The CDR3 region is CASSEPGQNTEAFF. CDR3 DNA: TGTGCCAGCAGTGAACCGGGACAGAACACTGAAGCTTTCTTT.

This clone showed up just a few times. This chain links TRBV13 with TRBJ2-1; 7 positions agree with TRBD1. Germline V gene sequence: CDR1 PRHDT, CDR2 FYEKMQ (reference sequence). The CDR3 is made up of 14 amino acids. V trimming: 5 bases; J trimming: 5 bases; junction bases outside the gene matches: 6. The CDR3: CASSTRTGDNEQFF. In DNA, the CDR3 is TGTGCCAGCAGCACCCGAACAGGGGACAATGAGCAGTTCTTC.

The rearrangement links TRBV24-1 to TRBJ2-7, with a weak D call TRBD2 (5 bases). CDR3 size: 15 residues. With 3 bases removed from V and 6 bases from J, the gap between germline ends came to 17 bases. The germline V gene has CDR1 KGHDR and CDR2 SFDVKD. CDR3 amino acids: CATSDPRSGVGEQYF. For the CDR3, the DNA is TGTGCCACCAGTGATCCGCGCTCCGGGGTTGGCGAGCAGTACTTC.

The chain couples TRBV14 to TRBJ1-1; 7 bases match TRBD1. This CDR3 has 13 residues. V was clipped by 5 bases and J by 2 bases; unmatched bases: 2. Germline CDR1 and CDR2: SGHDN and FVKESK. For the CDR3, the DNA is TGTGCCAGCAGCTACAGGGGAAACACTGAAGCTTTCTTT. It specifies CASSYRGNTEAFF.

The chain uses TRBV19 and TRBJ2-1; tentative D call: TRBD2 (6 bases). Deletions cut 4 bases from V and 5 bases from J, with 12 bases between. CDR3 size: 14 residues. Looked up from germline, CDR1 is LNHDA and CDR2 is SQIVND (reference sequence). This chain's CDR3 is CASSNVGTHNEQFF. CDR3 bases: TGTGCCAGTAGTAACGTCGGGACTCACAATGAGCAGTTCTTC.

The chain employs TRBV7-2 and TRBJ2-1; 9 nucleotides agree with TRBD1. Germline V gives CDR1 SGHTA, CDR2 FQGNSA. CDR3 size: 16 residues. Trimming took 1 base from V and 3 from J; bases not matched to a gene: 4. CDR3 amino acids: CASSLVGQGLYNEQFF. For the CDR3, the DNA is TGTGCCAGCAGCTTAGTTGGACAGGGGCTCTACAATGAGCAGTTCTTC.

The chain recombines TRBV12-5 with TRBJ1-1; 9 bases agree with TRBD1. Germline V CDR1 and CDR2: LGHNT, FRNRAP. V was clipped by 6 bases and J by 6 bases; unmatched bases: 2. CDR3 size: 12 residues. The CDR3 here is CASGRQGAEAFF. The DNA of the CDR3 is TGTGCTAGTGGCAGACAGGGGGCTGAAGCTTTCTTT.

The gene calls are TRBV7-2 and TRBJ2-3; maybe TRBD2 (5 bases). CDR1 and CDR2 from the germline V gene are SGHTA and FQGNSA. The V end lost 5 bases, the J end lost 6 bases, and 21 bases lay between the germline ends. CDR3 length equals 16 residues. CDR3 in amino acids: CASSPTRASHTDTQYF. CDR3 nucleotides: TGTGCCAGCAGCCCCACTCGGGCTAGCCATACTGATACGCAGTATTTT.

CDR3 protein: CASSPGLTSYEQYF. As DNA, the CDR3 is TGTGCCAGCAGTCCGGGACTAACCTCCTACGAGCAGTACTTC. V gene TRBV6-5 combines with J gene TRBJ2-7; TRBD2 aligns across 7 bases. The germline gives CDR1 MNHEY, CDR2 SVGAGI. CDR3 length: 14 amino acids. V was pared by 5 bases and J by 0 bases, with 4 bases of the junction left unmatched.

The chain employs TRBV27 and TRBJ2-4, with D tentatively TRBD2 (6 bases). From germline, CDR1 is MNHEY and CDR2 SMNVEV (reference sequence). V shed 2 bases and J shed 3 bases, with 14 bases lying between them. There are 16 residues in the CDR3. CDR3 bases: TGTGCCAGCAGTTTAATAGGGAGGCCGAACAAAAACATTCAGTACTTC. This encodes CASSLIGRPNKNIQYF.

The chain joins TRBV28 to TRBJ1-2; the match to TRBD1 covers 8 bases. J was trimmed by 4 bases and V by 8 bases; bases with no gene match: 9. CDR3 length: 14 residues. Germline loops: CDR1 MDHEN, CDR2 SYDVKM. The DNA for the CDR3 is TGTGCCAGCGGGGAACAGGGGGGCGTCTATGGCTACACCTTC. Translation: CASGEQGGVYGYTF.

The chain is built from TRBV19 and TRBJ2-1; the match to TRBD2 covers 8 bases. This CDR3 is 15 amino acids long. V lost 4 bases, J lost 2 bases, and 4 bases stayed unmatched. Germline V gene data show CDR1 as LNHDA and CDR2 as SQIVND (reference sequence). DNA for the CDR3: TGTGCCAGTAGTAAATTGCGGGAGGCCTACAATGAGCAGTTCTTC. Translated, it gives CASSKLREAYNEQFF.

The chain joins TRBV4-3 to TRBJ2-2; 7 bases align to TRBD1. V gave up 3 bases and J gave up 8 bases; unmatched junction bases: 6. From germline, CDR1 is LGHNA and CDR2 YSLEER. The CDR3 has 14 residues. The CDR3 bases are TGCGCCAGCAGCCAGGCGGACAGGTCTGGGGAGCTGTTTTTT. It codes for CASSQADRSGELFF.

This clone was observed once. The chain recombines TRBV2 with TRBJ2-2; 8 bases line up with TRBD1. Germline V CDR1 and CDR2: SNHLY, FYNNEI. V shed 9 bases and J 3 bases; nucleotides not matched to a gene: 6. The CDR3 is 14 residues long. This CDR3 reads CASGQGYDTGELFF. Written as DNA, the CDR3 is TGTGCCAGTGGACAGGGCTACGACACCGGGGAGCTGTTTTTT.

The rearrangement uses TRBV11-2 and TRBJ1-1; 8 nucleotides align to TRBD1. The CDR3 loop spans 13 amino acids. Germline CDR1 SGHAT, CDR2 FQNNGV. With V trimmed by 3 bases and J by 3 bases, 0 bases remained unmatched. The CDR3 DNA is TGTGCCAGCAGCTTGGACAGGGACACTGAAGCTTTCTTT. This translates into CASSLDRDTEAFF.

The DNA of the CDR3 is TGTGCCATCAGTCCTAGCGGGGGGGAAACCAATGAGCAGTTCTTC. Translation: CAISPSGGETNEQFF. The chain recombines TRBV10-3 with TRBJ2-1, with TRBD2 matching 12 bases. Trimming took 5 bases from V and 6 from J; bases not matched to a gene: 5. The CDR3 spans 15 residues. Germline V gene lookup returns CDR1 ENHRY and CDR2 SYGVKD.

The chain uses TRBV28 and TRBJ2-3, with 12 bases identical to TRBD2. The CDR3 sequence is 18 residues long. V was pared by 5 bases and J by 1 base, with 10 bases of the junction left unmatched. Germline loops: CDR1 MDHEN, CDR2 SYDVKM. The CDR3 region has the DNA TGTGCCAGCAGTCCGCTACCTAGCGGGAGGGCGGGCACAGATACGCAGTATTTT. It yields the protein CASSPLPSGRAGTDTQYF.

The rearrangement joins TRBV3-1 (or the pseudogene TRBV3-2) to TRBJ2-1; no definite D call. The CDR3 runs 15 residues. Germline loops: CDR1 LGHDT, CDR2 YNNKEL (reference sequence). V lost 3 bases and J lost 0, with 9 bases in between. For the CDR3, the DNA is TGTGCCAGCAGCCATCCCCGTGTCTCCTACAATGAGCAGTTCTTC. Translated, it gives CASSHPRVSYNEQFF.

The CDR3 nucleotides are TGTGCCAGCAGCCCAACAGGGTCCCTTCTATACGAGCAGTACTTC. Protein product: CASSPTGSLLYEQYF. The chain has TRBV7-3 and TRBJ2-7; possible D gene TRBD1, 6 bases. Trimming stripped 5 bases from V and 4 bases from J, with 18 bases between. Germline assignment: CDR1 SGHTA and CDR2 FQGTGA. The CDR3 contains 15 residues.

In regard to this clone: Mismatch with germline at one junction end may stem from a read error. The J gene is TRBJ2-7, the V gene TRBV20-1, with 8 bases lining up with TRBD2. Germline CDR1 and CDR2: DFQATT and SNEGSKA (reference sequence). This CDR3 has 12 amino acids. The DNA of the CDR3 is TGCAGTGCTAGTCTCGGGGGGGGACTGGGGCACTTC. This translates into CSASLGGGLGHF.

Regarding this clone: One junction end disagrees with the germline gene, perhaps due to a read error. The gene calls are TRBV2 and TRBJ2-5; possible D gene TRBD1, 5 bases. The CDR3 consists of 10 residues. Germline V CDR1 and CDR2: SNHLY, FYNNEI. This CDR3 is CASSGQIPNF. CDR3 bases: TGTGCCAGCAGTGGACAGATCCCTAACTTC.

The chain links TRBV19 to TRBJ2-7; perhaps TRBD2 as D (5 bases). The CDR3 contains 15 residues. V lost 5 bases to trimming and J lost 0 bases, with 14 bases between them. CDR1 LNHDA and CDR2 SQIVND come from the germline V gene (reference sequence). DNA for the CDR3: TGTGCCAGTAGTGAAACGGACTCACTCTCCTACGAGCAGTACTTC. Translating gives CASSETDSLSYEQYF. The whole variable domain, remainder taken from reference TRBV19 and TRBJ2-7, is DGGITQSPKYLFRKEGQNVTLSCEQNLNHDAMYWYRQDPGQGLRLIYYSQIVNDFQKGDIAEGYSVSREKKESFPLTVTSAQKNPTAFYLCASSETDSLSYEQYFGPGTRLTVT.